This T cell receptor beta chain was sequenced during a study of shared clonotypes between healthy human individuals. Study overall: CD4 naive cells filled three plates per donor, CD4 memory three, CD8 naive two and CD8 memory one.

V lost 0 bases, J lost 2 bases, and 2 bases stayed unmatched. Germline-derived CDR1 and CDR2 are SGHRS and YFSETQ. This CDR3 is 15 amino acids long. CD8 cells classed as naive were CD45RO-negative and positively selected for CCR7, excluding terminally differentiated effector memory CD45RA+ cells. Regarding this clone: The same CDR3 can be traced to other DNA sequences in this sample.

Template for every sorted-subset replicate PCR totaled about 0.2 ug DNA, 25,000 to 30,000 T cell genomes. Using immunoSEQ multiplex PCR, the repertoire was profiled, and TCRdb retains in-frame clones only, with some absent. Here the sample spans just over 2,000,000 clones, about 95% being singletons. This receptor was taken from a man younger than 35 in good health. The chain joins TRBV5-1 to TRBJ2-7, with 10 bases fitting TRBD2. The sequenced sample was naive CD8+ T cells sorted from blood. CDR3 DNA: TGCGCCAGCAGCTTGGCAGCGGGAGGGCCCTACGAGCAGTACTTC. It translates to CASSLAAGGPYEQYF.